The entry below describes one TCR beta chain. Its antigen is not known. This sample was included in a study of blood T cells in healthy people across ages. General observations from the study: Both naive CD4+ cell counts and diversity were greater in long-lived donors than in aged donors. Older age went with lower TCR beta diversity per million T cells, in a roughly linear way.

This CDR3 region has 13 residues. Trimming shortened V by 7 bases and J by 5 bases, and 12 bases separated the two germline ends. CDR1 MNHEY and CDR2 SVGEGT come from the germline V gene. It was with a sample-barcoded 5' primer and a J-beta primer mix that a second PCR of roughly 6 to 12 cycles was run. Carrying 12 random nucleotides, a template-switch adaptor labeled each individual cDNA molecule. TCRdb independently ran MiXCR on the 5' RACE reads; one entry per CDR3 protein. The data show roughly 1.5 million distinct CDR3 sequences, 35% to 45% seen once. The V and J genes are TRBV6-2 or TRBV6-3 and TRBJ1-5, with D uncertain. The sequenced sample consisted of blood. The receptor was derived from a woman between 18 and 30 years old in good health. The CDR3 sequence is CASMRQTHQPQHF. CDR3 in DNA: TGTGCCAGCATGAGACAAACCCATCAGCCCCAGCATTTT.